The 6 T cell receptor beta chains below all came from one sample that was sequenced in a study of brain T cells in children with intractable seizures. The time point is: blood from clinic visit 5 months post-surgery; TSC patient then seizure free. Some clones are missing from TCRdb's copy, which holds only in-frame ones; the method was immunoSEQ multiplex PCR. This table holds about 340,000 clones, roughly 92% found once. The input for sequencing was peripheral blood, taken 5 to 6 months after surgery. These TCRs come from a boy under two years old with tuberous sclerosis and intractable seizures.

This chain connects TRBV6-5 to TRBJ2-5; 8 nucleotides align to TRBD2. Germline CDR1 is MNHEY and CDR2 is SVGAGI. The ends lost 9 bases at V and 1 base at J; junction bases unmatched: 7. CDR3 length: 14 residues. In DNA form, the CDR3 reads TGTGCCAGTAGGACTAGCAACCTCCAAGAGACCCAGTACTTC. Translating gives CASRTSNLQETQYF.

This clone was counted a single time. This chain links TRBV6-5 with TRBJ2-3; the match to TRBD1 covers 9 bases. The junction had 9 bases not matched to a gene; V was cut back by 4 bases and J by 4 bases. The CDR3 spans 16 residues. CDR1 is MNHEY and CDR2 is SVGAGI in the germline V gene. This CDR3 is CASSSFITGGPDTQYF. CDR3 DNA: TGTGCCAGCAGTTCTTTCATAACAGGGGGCCCAGATACGCAGTATTTT.

This rearrangement joins TRBV10-3 to TRBJ1-3, with D uncertain. The CDR3 length is 14 residues. Germline values: CDR1 ENHRY, CDR2 SYGVKD. Trimming removed 2 bases at V and 4 bases at J, with 9 bases between. The CDR3 sequence is CAISEPPVGNTIYF. The CDR3 DNA follows: TGTGCCATCAGTGAGCCGCCGGTGGGAAACACCATATATTTT.

The chain carries TRBV6-5 and TRBJ2-5, with 8 nucleotides matching TRBD2. This CDR3 comprises 15 residues. V lost 4 bases to trimming and J lost 0 bases; unmatched junction nucleotides: 4. Germline V gene data show CDR1 as MNHEY and CDR2 as SVGAGI. CDR3 sequence: CASSSSGGNQETQYF. In DNA form, the CDR3 reads TGTGCCAGCAGTTCGAGCGGGGGTAACCAAGAGACCCAGTACTTC.

The rearrangement uses TRBV6-6 and TRBJ1-2, with D uncertain. This CDR3 comprises 14 residues. Germline-derived CDR1 and CDR2 are MNHNY and SVGAGI (reference sequence). The ends were cut back, 8 bases at V and 8 bases at J, with 21 bases in the middle. CDR3 sequence (DNA): TGTGCCAGCGGCCCTTCGGGCTCCCGTGGAGGCTACACCTTC. Translating it yields CASGPSGSRGGYTF.

The rearrangement links TRBV11-2 to TRBJ2-7; 7 bases map to TRBD2. Trimming cost V 5 bases and J 1 base; bases outside gene matches: 8. The length of the CDR3 is 15 residues. CDR1 and CDR2 (germline): SGHAT, FQNNGV. CDR3 residues: CASSVIAGISYEQYF. The CDR3 DNA sequence: TGTGCCAGCAGCGTAATAGCGGGCATATCCTACGAGCAGTACTTC.